Listed here are 13 T cell receptor beta chains from one sample, sequenced in a study of cytomegalovirus exposure and HLA in healthy donors (dated by TCRdb to 2016 to 2017). The library was generated by the immunoSEQ multiplex PCR assay. TCRdb holds this immuneACCESS table with in-frame rearrangements only. Some clones are missing; in checked studies, unresolved V genes explain under half, and the rest has no known cause. Here the sample has approximately 120,000 clones; approximately 92% occur a single time. 1.1% of the sample rests with the top ten. The sample was PBMCs. The receptors were gathered from a woman aged 18-29 years in good health and CMV-seronegative.

This chain links TRBV5-1 with TRBJ1-5, with TRBD1 matching 8 bases. The CDR3 length is 14 residues. J lost 5 bases, V lost 4 bases, and 5 bases had no gene match. Germline CDR1 SGHRS, CDR2 YFSETQ. The CDR3: CASSTGQGDQPQHF. DNA for the CDR3: TGCGCCAGCAGCACCGGACAGGGCGATCAGCCCCAGCATTTT.

This chain uses TRBV10-1 with TRBJ1-5; possible D gene TRBD1, 5 bases. Germline CDR1 is WNHNN and CDR2 is SYGVQD (reference sequence). The CDR3 has 13 residues. Trimming removed 4 bases from V and 4 bases from J, with 8 bases in between. CDR3 region: CASSASGNQPQHF. As DNA, the CDR3 is TGCGCCAGCAGTGCTTCAGGGAATCAGCCCCAGCATTTT.

The rearrangement uses TRBV19 and TRBJ1-5, with D unclear. V lost 8 bases to trimming and J lost 2 bases, with 7 bases between them. This CDR3 is 12 amino acids long. Looked up from germline, CDR1 is LNHDA and CDR2 is SQIVND (reference sequence). The CDR3 spells CASSFGNQPQHF. DNA of the CDR3: TGTGCCAGTTCCTTTGGCAATCAGCCCCAGCATTTT. The entire variable domain, with the rest obtained from reference TRBV19 and TRBJ1-5, is as follows: DGGITQSPKYLFRKEGQNVTLSCEQNLNHDAMYWYRQDPGQGLRLIYYSQIVNDFQKGDIAEGYSVSREKKESFPLTVTSAQKNPTAFYLCASSFGNQPQHFGDGTRLSIL.

The rearrangement links TRBV10-2 to TRBJ1-5, with D maybe TRBD1 (6 bases). This CDR3 spans 15 amino acids. V lost 0 bases to trimming and J lost 0 bases, with 6 bases between them. Germline V CDR1 and CDR2: WSHSY, SAAADI. CDR3 residues: CASSESGHSNQPQHF. CDR3 sequence (DNA): TGCGCCAGCAGTGAGTCGGGACATAGCAATCAGCCCCAGCATTTT.

The V gene is TRBV18, the J gene TRBJ2-1; D remains unclear. The CDR3 is 16 amino acids. The V and J ends lost 5 bases and 0 bases respectively, with 14 bases between them. CDR1 is KGHSH and CDR2 is LQKENI in the germline V gene. The CDR3 spells CASSSREEASYNEQFF. The CDR3 DNA is TGTGCCAGCTCATCCCGAGAAGAAGCCTCCTACAATGAGCAGTTCTTC.

The V and J genes are TRBV11-3 and TRBJ1-3; D unclear. The length of the CDR3 is 14 residues. V gave up 3 bases and J gave up 1 base, with 7 bases separating them. Per germline, CDR1 SGHNT and CDR2 YENEEA. The CDR3 here is CASSFAGSGNTIYF. In DNA, the CDR3 is TGTGCCAGCAGCTTCGCCGGTTCTGGAAACACCATATATTTT.

The chain employs TRBV30 and TRBJ1-2, with 7 bases matching TRBD1. V lost 0 bases, J lost 4 bases, and 5 bases stayed unmatched. The CDR3 runs 14 residues. Looked up from germline, CDR1 is GTSNPN and CDR2 is SVGIG (reference sequence). CDR3 DNA sequence: TGTGCCTGGAGTGTACGACAGGGAATCTATGGCTACACCTTC. Translation: CAWSVRQGIYGYTF.

This clone has a single count. The chain carries TRBV5-4 and TRBJ1-1, with 9 bases aligning to TRBD1. CDR3 length: 14 amino acids. With 7 bases clipped from V and 6 bases from J, the junction kept 10 bases outside the gene matches. Germline CDR1 reads SGHNT; CDR2 reads YYREEE (reference sequence). The CDR3 bases are TGTGCCAGCTGGGGGGGACAGGGCTTTGCTGAAGCTTTCTTT. Translated, it gives CASWGGQGFAEAFF. Full variable domain (rest looked up from reference TRBV5-4 and TRBJ1-1): ETGVTQSPTHLIKTRGQQVTLRCSSQSGHNTVSWYQQALGQGPQFIFQYYREEENGRGNFPPRFSGLQFPNYSSELNVNALELDDSALYLCASWGGQGFAEAFFGQGTRLTVV.

The gene calls are TRBV11-3 and TRBJ2-7; 10 nucleotides line up with TRBD2. CDR1 is SGHNT, CDR2 YENEEA, per germline. Trimming took 1 base from V and 6 from J; bases not matched to a gene: 12. The CDR3 sequence is 17 residues long. The CDR3 DNA sequence: TGTGCCAGCAGCTTAGGTAGCGGGAGGACCGAGTGGAGCGAGCAGTACTTC. Encoded protein: CASSLGSGRTEWSEQYF.

V usage is TRBV7-9 and J usage is TRBJ1-1, with D hard to call. Germline-derived CDR1 and CDR2 are SEHNR and FQNEAQ (reference sequence). V shed 5 bases and J shed 1 base, with 8 bases lying between them. This CDR3 is 13 amino acids long. For the CDR3, the DNA is TGTGCCAGCAGCCCTGGGCAGAACACTGAAGCTTTCTTT. It codes for CASSPGQNTEAFF.

This clone was observed once. V and J are TRBV19 and TRBJ1-1; 8 bases align to TRBD1. In germline, CDR1 is LNHDA, CDR2 SQIVND (reference sequence). V gave up 6 bases and J gave up 0 bases; unmatched junction bases: 12. CDR3 length: 17 amino acids. In DNA, the CDR3 is TGTGCCAGTAGCCGTAGGACAGGGAGATTCATGAACACTGAAGCTTTCTTT. As protein: CASSRRTGRFMNTEAFF.

The CDR3 coding sequence is TGTGCCAGCAGCTCGATACAGGGAACCGGGGAGCTGTTTTTT. This encodes CASSSIQGTGELFF. The chain uses TRBV5-6 and TRBJ2-2; the D gene is possibly TRBD1 (6 bases). V gave up 3 bases and J gave up 5 bases, with 11 bases separating them. There are 14 residues in the CDR3. Looked up from germline, CDR1 is SGHDT and CDR2 is YYEEEE.

V is TRBV18 and J is TRBJ2-7; the match to TRBD1 covers 7 bases. Germline CDR1 and CDR2: KGHSH and LQKENI. V dropped 3 bases and J dropped 3; count of bases not matched to a gene: 5. This CDR3 comprises 14 residues. As DNA, the CDR3 is TGTGCCAGCTCACCGTCTCGGGACAGCTACGAGCAGTACTTC. It codes for CASSPSRDSYEQYF.